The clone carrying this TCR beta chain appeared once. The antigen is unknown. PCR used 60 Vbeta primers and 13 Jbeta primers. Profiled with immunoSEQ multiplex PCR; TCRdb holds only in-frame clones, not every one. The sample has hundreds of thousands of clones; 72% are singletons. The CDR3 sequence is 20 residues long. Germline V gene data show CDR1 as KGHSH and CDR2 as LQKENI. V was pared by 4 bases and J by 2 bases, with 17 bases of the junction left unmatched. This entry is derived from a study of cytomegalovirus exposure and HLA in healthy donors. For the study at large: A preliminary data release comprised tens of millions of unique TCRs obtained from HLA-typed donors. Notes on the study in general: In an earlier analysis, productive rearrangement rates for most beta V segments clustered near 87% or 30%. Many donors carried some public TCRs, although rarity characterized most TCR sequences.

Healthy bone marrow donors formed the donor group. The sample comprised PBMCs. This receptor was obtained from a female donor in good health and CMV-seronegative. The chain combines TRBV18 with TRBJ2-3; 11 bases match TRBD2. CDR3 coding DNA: TGTGCCAGCTCACTTTCGGGACAGATACTAGCGGGAGTCCCCACAGATACGCAGTATTTT. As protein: CASSLSGQILAGVPTDTQYF. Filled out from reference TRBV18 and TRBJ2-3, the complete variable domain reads NAGVMQNPRHLVRRRGQEARLRCSPMKGHSHVYWYRQLPEEGLKFMVYLQKENIIDESGMPKERFSAEFPKEGPSILRIQQVVRGDSAAYFCASSLSGQILAGVPTDTQYFGPGTRLTVL.